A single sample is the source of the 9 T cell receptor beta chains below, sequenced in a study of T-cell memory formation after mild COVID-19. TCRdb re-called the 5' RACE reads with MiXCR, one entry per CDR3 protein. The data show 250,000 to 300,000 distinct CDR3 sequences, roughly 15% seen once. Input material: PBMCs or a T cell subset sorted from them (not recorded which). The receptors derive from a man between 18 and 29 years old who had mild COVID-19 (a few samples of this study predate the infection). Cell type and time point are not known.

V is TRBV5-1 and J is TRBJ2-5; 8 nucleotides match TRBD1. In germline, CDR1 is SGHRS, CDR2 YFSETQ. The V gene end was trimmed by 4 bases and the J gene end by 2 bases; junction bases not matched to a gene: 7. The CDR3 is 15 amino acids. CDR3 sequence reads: CASSLRDRFQETQYF. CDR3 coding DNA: TGCGCCAGCAGCCTCCGGGACAGGTTTCAAGAGACCCAGTACTTC.

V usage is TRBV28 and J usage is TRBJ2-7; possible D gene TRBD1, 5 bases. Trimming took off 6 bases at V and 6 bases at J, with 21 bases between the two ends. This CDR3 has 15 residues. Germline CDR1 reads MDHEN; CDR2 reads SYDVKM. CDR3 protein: CASRSNMKGRAEQYV. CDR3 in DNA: TGTGCCAGCAGGTCGAATATGAAGGGGCGCGCCGAGCAGTACGTC.

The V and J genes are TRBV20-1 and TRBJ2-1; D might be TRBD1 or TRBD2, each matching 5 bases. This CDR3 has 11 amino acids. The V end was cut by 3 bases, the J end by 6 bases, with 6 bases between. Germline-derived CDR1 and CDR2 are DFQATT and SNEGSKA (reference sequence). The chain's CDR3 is CSASGGNEQFF. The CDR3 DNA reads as TGCAGTGCTAGTGGGGGCAATGAGCAGTTCTTC.

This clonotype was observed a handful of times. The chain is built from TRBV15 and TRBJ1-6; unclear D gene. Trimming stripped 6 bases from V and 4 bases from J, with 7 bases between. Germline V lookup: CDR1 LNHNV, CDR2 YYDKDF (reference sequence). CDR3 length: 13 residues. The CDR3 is CATSPEYNSPLHF. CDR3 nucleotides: TGTGCCACCAGTCCCGAGTATAATTCACCCCTCCACTTT. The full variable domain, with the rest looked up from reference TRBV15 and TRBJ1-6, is DAMVIQNPRYQVTQFGKPVTLSCSQTLNHNVMYWYQQKSSQAPKLLFHYYDKDFNNEADTPDNFQSRRPNTSFCFLDIRSPGLGDTAMYLCATSPEYNSPLHFGNGTRLTVT.

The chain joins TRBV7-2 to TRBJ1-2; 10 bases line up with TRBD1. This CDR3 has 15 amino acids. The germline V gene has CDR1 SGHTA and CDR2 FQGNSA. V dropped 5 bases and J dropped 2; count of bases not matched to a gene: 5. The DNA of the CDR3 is TGTGCCAGCAGCCTCAGACAGGGGGCGAACTATGGCTACACCTTC. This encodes CASSLRQGANYGYTF. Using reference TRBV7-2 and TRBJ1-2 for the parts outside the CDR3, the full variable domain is GAGVSQSPSNKVTEKGKDVELRCDPISGHTALYWYRQSLGQGLEFLIYFQGNSAPDKSGLPSDRFSAERTGGSVSTLTIQRTQQEDSAVYLCASSLRQGANYGYTFGSGTRLTVV.

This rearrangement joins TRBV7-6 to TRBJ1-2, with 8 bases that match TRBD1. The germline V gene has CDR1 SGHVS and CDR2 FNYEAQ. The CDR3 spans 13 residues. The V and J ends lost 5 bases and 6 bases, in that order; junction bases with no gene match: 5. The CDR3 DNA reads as TGTGCCAGCAGCCAGACAGGGGTCCATGGCTACACCTTC. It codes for CASSQTGVHGYTF.

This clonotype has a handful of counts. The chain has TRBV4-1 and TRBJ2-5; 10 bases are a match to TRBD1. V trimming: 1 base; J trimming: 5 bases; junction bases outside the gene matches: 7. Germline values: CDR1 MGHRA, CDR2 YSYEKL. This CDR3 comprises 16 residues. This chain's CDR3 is CASSQGQGARRETQYF. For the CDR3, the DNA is TGCGCCAGCAGCCAAGGACAGGGGGCGCGACGGGAGACCCAGTACTTC.

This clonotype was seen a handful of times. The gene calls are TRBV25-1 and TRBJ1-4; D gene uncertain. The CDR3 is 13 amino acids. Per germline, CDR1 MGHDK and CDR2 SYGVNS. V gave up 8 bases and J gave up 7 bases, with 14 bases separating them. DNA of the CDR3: TGTGCCAGCGGTGGGGAACGGGCTGAAAAACTGTTTTTT. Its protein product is CASGGERAEKLFF.

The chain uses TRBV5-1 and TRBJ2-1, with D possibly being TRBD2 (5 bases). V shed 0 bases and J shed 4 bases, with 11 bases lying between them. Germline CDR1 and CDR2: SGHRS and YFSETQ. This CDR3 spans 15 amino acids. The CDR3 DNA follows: TGCGCCAGCAGCTTGGCCGGGATGGCTTACAATGAGCAGTTCTTC. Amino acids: CASSLAGMAYNEQFF.